This entry describes one T cell receptor beta chain. Its antigen remains unidentified. Profiling relied on immunoSEQ multiplex PCR, and the TCRdb table lists in-frame clones only, not all of them. The sample includes roughly 120,000 clones, over 75% of them seen just once. These data originate in a study of graft-versus-host responses after intestinal transplantation. Across the whole study: Following induction with anti-thymocyte globulin, all recipients were given tacrolimus and steroids for about three years. Notes on the study in general: Patients with graft-donor T cell macrochimerism had high graft-versus-host to host-versus-graft clonal ratios in allografts. Recipient marrow harbored GvH clones, some of which surfaced first in ileum or blood.

Sequenced material: unstimulated CD4+ T cells sorted from spleen or lymph node cells, taken before intestinal transplant. The TCR was taken from a human donor who received an intestinal transplant.

The CDR3 reads CASSRALGLSYNEQFF. CDR3 DNA sequence: TGTGCCAGCAGCCGTGCACTAGGACTATCCTACAATGAGCAGTTCTTC. The rearrangement uses TRBV27 and TRBJ2-1; D might be TRBD2 (6 bases). The V end lost 6 bases, the J end lost 1 base, and 16 bases lay between the germline ends. CDR3 size: 16 residues. The germline V gene has CDR1 MNHEY and CDR2 SMNVEV (reference sequence).